These T cell receptor beta chains were read from a single sample in a study of a mutant IDH1 vaccine in newly diagnosed glioma. No cognate antigen is known for these TCRs. Here immunoSEQ multiplex PCR was the method, and the copy in TCRdb shows in-frame clones only, minus some. Here the sample spans 55,000 to 65,000 clones, around four fifths being singletons. The sequences come from PBMCs, collected from a glioma patient whose treatment included an IDH1 peptide vaccine. The source of these receptors is a man aged 25 to 40 with glioma. The CDR3 runs from the conserved cysteine through the conserved F or W. D genes are given only for firm matches. Rows give clone size only sometimes, using once, few, many, or a class for an expanded clone.

len: 15; j_gene: TRBJ2-7; abundance: .; d_gene: .; v_gene: TRBV9; CDR3nt: TGTGCCAGCAGCGTAGCCGACAGTCATTCCTACGAGCAGTACTTC; CDR3aa: CASSVADSHSYEQYF
len: 15; j_gene: TRBJ1-1; abundance: .; d_gene: .; v_gene: TRBV30; CDR3nt: TGTGCCTGGAGGCCGGGGACTTTCATGAACACTGAAGCTTTCTTT; CDR3aa: CAWRPGTFMNTEAFF
len: 17; j_gene: TRBJ1-6; abundance: .; d_gene: TRBD1; v_gene: TRBV4-1; CDR3nt: TGCGCCAGCAGCCAAGAGAGACAGGGCTTTTATAATTCACCCCTCCACTTT; CDR3aa: CASSQERQGFYNSPLHF
len: 14; j_gene: TRBJ2-1; abundance: .; d_gene: TRBD2; v_gene: TRBV29-1; CDR3nt: TGCAGCGTTGTTGGGACTAGCGGGGGAAATGAGCAGTTCTTC; CDR3aa: CSVVGTSGGNEQFF
len: 13; j_gene: TRBJ2-5; abundance: .; d_gene: .; v_gene: TRBV5-4; CDR3nt: TGTGCCGGTTCGGCTAGCCTCGAAGAGACCCAGTACTTC; CDR3aa: CAGSASLEETQYF
len: 15; j_gene: TRBJ1-2; abundance: few; d_gene: TRBD1; v_gene: TRBV6-5; CDR3nt: TGTGCCAGCAGTTATTCTAACAGGGGGATCGTTGGCTACACCTTC; CDR3aa: CASSYSNRGIVGYTF
len: 13; j_gene: TRBJ2-1; abundance: .; d_gene: .; v_gene: TRBV19; CDR3nt: TGTGCCAGTAGTCCCCCGGGACAAGGAATGCAGTTCTTC; CDR3aa: CASSPPGQGMQFF
len: 14; j_gene: TRBJ1-1; abundance: .; d_gene: TRBD1; v_gene: TRBV27; CDR3nt: TGTGCCAGCAGTACTATGACAGGGGACACTGAAGCTTTCTTT; CDR3aa: CASSTMTGDTEAFF
len: 17; j_gene: TRBJ1-5; abundance: .; d_gene: TRBD1; v_gene: TRBV18; CDR3nt: TGTGCCAGCTCACGGCTACGGGGAGACAGGGCTCATCAGCCCCAGCATTTT; CDR3aa: CASSRLRGDRAHQPQHF
len: 13; j_gene: TRBJ1-2; abundance: .; d_gene: .; v_gene: TRBV6-1; CDR3nt: TGTGCCACCGCCGGAGGAGAGGTTTATGGCTACACCTTC; CDR3aa: CATAGGEVYGYTF
len: 16; j_gene: TRBJ2-4; abundance: .; d_gene: TRBD2; v_gene: TRBV6-1; CDR3nt: TGTGCCAGCAGTGAAGGCCAGTGGGACTACAAAAACATTCAGTACTTC; CDR3aa: CASSEGQWDYKNIQYF
len: 13; j_gene: TRBJ1-5; abundance: .; d_gene: .; v_gene: TRBV6-5; CDR3nt: TGTGCCAGCTCCGTGACCCAAAACCAGCCCCAGCATTTT; CDR3aa: CASSVTQNQPQHF
len: 17; j_gene: TRBJ2-7; abundance: .; d_gene: TRBD1; v_gene: TRBV5-6; CDR3nt: TGTGCCAGCAGCTTGTTAGGACAGGGGGCGAAACCCTACGAGCAGTACTTC; CDR3aa: CASSLLGQGAKPYEQYF
len: 18; j_gene: TRBJ2-3; abundance: .; d_gene: .; v_gene: TRBV14; CDR3nt: TGTGCCAGCAGCCAAGGAAATTGGGCGGACTCTAGCACAGATACGCAGTATTTT; CDR3aa: CASSQGNWADSSTDTQYF
len: 13; j_gene: TRBJ2-2; abundance: .; d_gene: .; v_gene: TRBV19; CDR3nt: TGTGCCAGTAGTACGACGGGTCGGGGGGAGCTGTTTTTT; CDR3aa: CASSTTGRGELFF
len: 19; j_gene: TRBJ2-2; abundance: once; d_gene: TRBD2; v_gene: TRBV5-1; CDR3nt: TGCGCCAGCAGCTTGGCCCCGACTAGCGGGGGGCCGAACACCGGGGAGCTGTTTTTT; CDR3aa: CASSLAPTSGGPNTGELFF
len: 14; j_gene: TRBJ2-1; abundance: .; d_gene: TRBD2; v_gene: TRBV5-5; CDR3nt: TGTGCCAGCAGCCACCCCGGGGGGGCCTATGAGCAGTTCTTC; CDR3aa: CASSHPGGAYEQFF
len: 17; j_gene: TRBJ2-3; abundance: .; d_gene: .; v_gene: TRBV29-1; CDR3nt: TGCAGCGCCCTGGGGTCGCTGTCGGGGGAGAAGAGAAATACGCAGTATTTT; CDR3aa: CSALGSLSGEKRNTQYF
len: 14; j_gene: TRBJ2-7; abundance: .; d_gene: .; v_gene: TRBV18; CDR3nt: TGTGCCAGCTCACAAACCCCCCCCGGGTACGAGCAGTACTTC; CDR3aa: CASSQTPPGYEQYF
len: 14; j_gene: TRBJ1-2; abundance: few; d_gene: TRBD1; v_gene: TRBV7-9; CDR3nt: TGTGCCAGCAGCCTTTCGGGACAGGGCGGCGGCTACACCTTC; CDR3aa: CASSLSGQGGGYTF
len: 14; j_gene: TRBJ1-4; abundance: .; d_gene: .; v_gene: TRBV19; CDR3nt: TGTGCCAGTAATGTCGGGACAAGGAGTGAAAAACTGTTTTTT; CDR3aa: CASNVGTRSEKLFF
len: 12; j_gene: TRBJ2-4; abundance: .; d_gene: .; v_gene: TRBV2; CDR3nt: TGTGCCAGCAGTGGTCCCAAAAACATTCAGTACTTC; CDR3aa: CASSGPKNIQYF
len: 15; j_gene: TRBJ1-5; abundance: .; d_gene: .; v_gene: TRBV6-5; CDR3nt: TGTGCCAGCAGAGACAGGCCCGATAGCAATCAGCCCCAGCATTTT; CDR3aa: CASRDRPDSNQPQHF
len: 14; j_gene: TRBJ1-1; abundance: .; d_gene: .; v_gene: TRBV4-1; CDR3nt: TGCGCCAGCAACCCCGGGTCGACGAGCGTAGAAGCTTTCTTT; CDR3aa: CASNPGSTSVEAFF
len: 14; j_gene: TRBJ1-1; abundance: .; d_gene: TRBD1; v_gene: TRBV7-2; CDR3nt: TGTGCCAGCAGCTCGGACAGGGTCCGAACTGAAGCTTTCTTT; CDR3aa: CASSSDRVRTEAFF
len: 15; j_gene: TRBJ1-3; abundance: .; d_gene: .; v_gene: TRBV6-1; CDR3nt: TGTGCCAGCTCCCGGGGACTCGACTCTGGAAACACCATATATTTT; CDR3aa: CASSRGLDSGNTIYF
len: 16; j_gene: TRBJ2-7; abundance: once; d_gene: TRBD1; v_gene: TRBV19; CDR3nt: TGTGCCAGTAGCAAGGGACAGGGAAGCTATTATTACGAGCAGTACTTC; CDR3aa: CASSKGQGSYYYEQYF
len: 13; j_gene: TRBJ1-2; abundance: .; d_gene: .; v_gene: TRBV6-1; CDR3nt: TGTGCCAGCAGCCACAGTAGTAACTATGGCTACACCTTC; CDR3aa: CASSHSSNYGYTF
len: 16; j_gene: TRBJ2-6; abundance: .; d_gene: .; v_gene: TRBV4-2; CDR3nt: TGTGCCAGCAGCCAGGAAGCTAGCACTGGGGCCAACGTCCTGACTTTC; CDR3aa: CASSQEASTGANVLTF
len: 14; j_gene: TRBJ1-2; abundance: few; d_gene: TRBD1; v_gene: TRBV7-9; CDR3nt: TGTGCCAGCAGCGGATGGACAGGGGAGTATGGCTACACCTTC; CDR3aa: CASSGWTGEYGYTF
len: 18; j_gene: TRBJ2-5; abundance: .; d_gene: TRBD2; v_gene: TRBV19; CDR3nt: TGTGCCAGTAGTAACGGACTAGCGGGGGGCCCCCGTGAAGAGACCCAGTACTTC; CDR3aa: CASSNGLAGGPREETQYF
len: 15; j_gene: TRBJ2-2; abundance: .; d_gene: TRBD2; v_gene: TRBV4-1; CDR3nt: TGCGCCAGCAGCCAGGCGGGGGGCAAAACCGGGGAGCTGTTTTTT; CDR3aa: CASSQAGGKTGELFF
len: 15; j_gene: TRBJ2-1; abundance: .; d_gene: .; v_gene: TRBV9; CDR3nt: TGTGCCAGCAGCTTGGGGGCGGGGAGTATCAATGAGCAGTTCTTC; CDR3aa: CASSLGAGSINEQFF
len: 14; j_gene: TRBJ2-7; abundance: .; d_gene: TRBD2; v_gene: TRBV5-6; CDR3nt: TGTGCCAGCAGTCTTCGGGGGGGCCGTTCCGAGCAGTACTTC; CDR3aa: CASSLRGGRSEQYF
len: 14; j_gene: TRBJ2-7; abundance: .; d_gene: .; v_gene: TRBV5-4; CDR3nt: TGTGCCAGCAGCTTGCTGGCGGTCCCCTACGAGCAGTACTTC; CDR3aa: CASSLLAVPYEQYF
len: 16; j_gene: TRBJ2-1; abundance: .; d_gene: TRBD2; v_gene: TRBV4-1; CDR3nt: TGCGCCAGCAGCCAAGGACTAGCGGGGGGTTACAATGAGCAGTTCTTC; CDR3aa: CASSQGLAGGYNEQFF
len: 18; j_gene: TRBJ1-1; abundance: .; d_gene: .; v_gene: TRBV28; CDR3nt: TGTGCCAGCAGTTTCTTGATAAGACGGGCCACTAGGGACACTGAAGCTTTCTTT; CDR3aa: CASSFLIRRATRDTEAFF
len: 15; j_gene: TRBJ2-3; abundance: once; d_gene: TRBD1; v_gene: TRBV11-2; CDR3nt: TGTGCCAGCAGCTGGGGACAGGGAAAGACAGATACGCAGTATTTT; CDR3aa: CASSWGQGKTDTQYF
len: 14; j_gene: TRBJ2-3; abundance: .; d_gene: .; v_gene: TRBV28; CDR3nt: TGTGCCAGCAGAACCGGGCATCAGACAGATACGCAGTATTTT; CDR3aa: CASRTGHQTDTQYF
len: 15; j_gene: TRBJ1-2; abundance: .; d_gene: .; v_gene: TRBV2; CDR3nt: TGTGCCAGCAGTGCGAAGCTAGCAGCCTTGGATGGCTACACCTTC; CDR3aa: CASSAKLAALDGYTF
len: 13; j_gene: TRBJ2-7; abundance: .; d_gene: .; v_gene: TRBV19; CDR3nt: TGTGCCAGTAGTATCGTCGGGACCTACGAGCAGTACTTC; CDR3aa: CASSIVGTYEQYF
len: 13; j_gene: TRBJ1-2; abundance: .; d_gene: TRBD1; v_gene: TRBV5-1; CDR3nt: TGCGCCAGCAGCACCGAGGGGGCCAACCCCTACACCTTC; CDR3aa: CASSTEGANPYTF
len: 15; j_gene: TRBJ1-6; abundance: .; d_gene: TRBD1; v_gene: TRBV5-6; CDR3nt: TGTGCCAGCAGCTCGGGACAGGGACAAAATTCACCCCTCCACTTT; CDR3aa: CASSSGQGQNSPLHF
len: 15; j_gene: TRBJ2-7; abundance: .; d_gene: .; v_gene: TRBV5-5; CDR3nt: TGTGCCAGCAGCTTGAGGGACACCTTCTCCTACGAGCAGTACTTC; CDR3aa: CASSLRDTFSYEQYF
len: 15; j_gene: TRBJ1-1; abundance: few; d_gene: .; v_gene: TRBV6-5; CDR3nt: TGTGCCAGCAGTCCCCTCCCGGGGAGGAACACTGAAGCTTTCTTT; CDR3aa: CASSPLPGRNTEAFF
len: 14; j_gene: TRBJ1-2; abundance: .; d_gene: .; v_gene: TRBV10-1; CDR3nt: TGCGCCAGCAGTGAGTCTGGACAGAGCTATGGCTACACCTTC; CDR3aa: CASSESGQSYGYTF
len: 18; j_gene: TRBJ2-2; abundance: once; d_gene: TRBD2; v_gene: TRBV2; CDR3nt: TGTGCCAGCAGTGAAGACGGGCATGGGAGGGGTGGCCACCGGGAGCTGTTTTTT; CDR3aa: CASSEDGHGRGGHRELFF
len: 14; j_gene: TRBJ1-1; abundance: .; d_gene: .; v_gene: TRBV5-1; CDR3nt: TGCGCCAGCAGCAACGGACAGATGAACACTGAAGCTTTCTTT; CDR3aa: CASSNGQMNTEAFF
len: 13; j_gene: TRBJ2-5; abundance: .; d_gene: .; v_gene: TRBV6-1; CDR3nt: TGTGCCAGCAGTGAAAGGACAGCACAGACCCAGTACTTC; CDR3aa: CASSERTAQTQYF
len: 13; j_gene: TRBJ1-1; abundance: few; d_gene: TRBD1; v_gene: TRBV29-1; CDR3nt: TGCAGCCTCATGACAGGGATGAACACTGAAGCTTTCTTT; CDR3aa: CSLMTGMNTEAFF
len: 17; j_gene: TRBJ1-3; abundance: .; d_gene: .; v_gene: TRBV14; CDR3nt: TGTGCCAGCAGCCAACTTGACATGACGTCTTCTGGAAACACCATATATTTT; CDR3aa: CASSQLDMTSSGNTIYF
len: 18; j_gene: TRBJ2-3; abundance: .; d_gene: .; v_gene: TRBV19; CDR3nt: TGTGCCAGTAGTTACCTTGGTGTGGGGGTTGGGGGCGCAGATACGCAGTATTTT; CDR3aa: CASSYLGVGVGGADTQYF
len: 15; j_gene: TRBJ1-4; abundance: .; d_gene: TRBD1; v_gene: TRBV18; CDR3nt: TGTGCCAGCTCACCACCCGGACAGGGTTATGAAAAACTGTTTTTT; CDR3aa: CASSPPGQGYEKLFF
len: 14; j_gene: TRBJ1-2; abundance: .; d_gene: .; v_gene: TRBV23-1; CDR3nt: TGCGCCAGCAGTACCGCCCTTATACTCTATGGCTACACCTTC; CDR3aa: CASSTALILYGYTF
len: 13; j_gene: TRBJ2-7; abundance: .; d_gene: .; v_gene: TRBV2; CDR3nt: TGTGCCACAAAACAGGGCTCATACTACGAGCAGTACTTC; CDR3aa: CATKQGSYYEQYF
len: 16; j_gene: TRBJ1-2; abundance: .; d_gene: TRBD1; v_gene: TRBV5-6; CDR3nt: TGTGCCAGCAGTTTTAGGACAGGGACGTTTCCCTATGGCTACACCTTC; CDR3aa: CASSFRTGTFPYGYTF
len: 13; j_gene: TRBJ2-7; abundance: .; d_gene: TRBD1; v_gene: TRBV18; CDR3nt: TGTGCCAGCTTACAGGACAGGGGCGACGAGCAGTACTTC; CDR3aa: CASLQDRGDEQYF
len: 15; j_gene: TRBJ2-3; abundance: .; d_gene: .; v_gene: TRBV11-3; CDR3nt: TGTGCCAGCAGCTCTTTTACGGGCGAGACAGATACGCAGTATTTT; CDR3aa: CASSSFTGETDTQYF
len: 15; j_gene: TRBJ2-7; abundance: .; d_gene: TRBD1; v_gene: TRBV6-5; CDR3nt: TGTGCCAGCAGTTCCGGGACAGGGGGCGGCTACGAGCAGTACTTC; CDR3aa: CASSSGTGGGYEQYF
len: 15; j_gene: TRBJ1-2; abundance: .; d_gene: .; v_gene: TRBV6-5; CDR3nt: TGTGCCAGCATCCACCGGTTCGGGCTTTCCGGGGGCTACACCTTC; CDR3aa: CASIHRFGLSGGYTF